Listed below are T cell receptor beta chains from one sample, sequenced in a study of technical replicates of blood from a few donors. The assay was immunoSEQ multiplex PCR, and TCRdb's table has in-frame clones only and misses some. The sample has tens of thousands of clones, around 94% seen once. What was sequenced was T cells isolated from PBMCs. These receptors were obtained from a human donor in good health. CDR3s include the opening cysteine and the closing phenylalanine or tryptophan. Fields, in order: V gene, D gene, clone size, J gene, CDR3 DNA, CDR3 protein. D genes are given only for firm matches. Some rows mark clone size as missing; the rest say once, few, many or name a class of expanded clone.

v_call: TRBV5-1; d_call: TRBD1; clone_size: once; j_call: TRBJ2-2; cdr3_nt: TGCGCCAGCAGCTTAGGACAGGGGACCCGTTTGCCTACCGGGGAGCTGTTTTTT; cdr3_aa: CASSLGQGTRLPTGELFF
v_call: TRBV10-1; d_call: TRBD1; clone_size: .; j_call: TRBJ2-3; cdr3_nt: TGCGCCAGCAGTGAAGGGCAGGGGGCGTCCACAGATACGCAGTATTTT; cdr3_aa: CASSEGQGASTDTQYF
v_call: TRBV28; d_call: .; clone_size: .; j_call: TRBJ1-2; cdr3_nt: TGTGCCAGCAGTTTACAGGACTCCTATGGCTACACCTTC; cdr3_aa: CASSLQDSYGYTF
v_call: TRBV5-1; d_call: .; clone_size: .; j_call: TRBJ2-3; cdr3_nt: TGCGCCAGCAGCTTACAGGGAACTAGCACAGATACGCAGTATTTT; cdr3_aa: CASSLQGTSTDTQYF
v_call: TRBV5-1; d_call: .; clone_size: .; j_call: TRBJ2-2; cdr3_nt: TGCGCCAGCAGCTTGGGGGGCGCGAACACCGGGGAGCTGTTTTTT; cdr3_aa: CASSLGGANTGELFF
v_call: TRBV29-1; d_call: .; clone_size: .; j_call: TRBJ1-2; cdr3_nt: TGCAGCGTTGAATTTCAGGGGAGAGGGTATGGCTACACCTTC; cdr3_aa: CSVEFQGRGYGYTF
v_call: TRBV29-1; d_call: .; clone_size: few; j_call: TRBJ1-1; cdr3_nt: TGCAGCGTTGAAAGAGAGGCGGCAGAAGCTTTCTTT; cdr3_aa: CSVEREAAEAFF
v_call: TRBV6-5; d_call: .; clone_size: .; j_call: TRBJ1-5; cdr3_nt: TGTGCCAGCAGTCACGTCGCCGGGACTTCTCAGCCCCAGCATTTT; cdr3_aa: CASSHVAGTSQPQHF
v_call: TRBV7-2; d_call: .; clone_size: .; j_call: TRBJ2-3; cdr3_nt: TGTGCCAGCAGATCCCGCTCATGGGGGGTCACAGATACGCAGTATTTT; cdr3_aa: CASRSRSWGVTDTQYF
v_call: TRBV6-5; d_call: .; clone_size: .; j_call: TRBJ2-5; cdr3_nt: TGTGCCAGCAGCCCGGGAGCGGAGCCACAAGAGACCCAGTACTTC; cdr3_aa: CASSPGAEPQETQYF
v_call: TRBV4-1; d_call: TRBD1; clone_size: .; j_call: TRBJ1-5; cdr3_nt: TGCGCCAGCAGCCAAAACAGGGGGCGCGGGTTACAGCCCCAGCATTTT; cdr3_aa: CASSQNRGRGLQPQHF
v_call: TRBV19; d_call: TRBD1; clone_size: .; j_call: TRBJ1-1; cdr3_nt: TGTGCCAGTAGTATACAGGGGGCGAACACTGAAGCTTTCTTT; cdr3_aa: CASSIQGANTEAFF
v_call: TRBV5-4; d_call: .; clone_size: .; j_call: TRBJ2-7; cdr3_nt: TGTGCCAGCAGCTTCGGGCTGGGCGGGCGCTACGAGCAGTACTTC; cdr3_aa: CASSFGLGGRYEQYF
v_call: TRBV27; d_call: TRBD2; clone_size: .; j_call: TRBJ2-1; cdr3_nt: TGTGCCAGCAGTTCCCTCTCTAGCGGGAGGGCCTTGGATGAGCAGTTCTTC; cdr3_aa: CASSSLSSGRALDEQFF
v_call: TRBV6-5; d_call: TRBD1; clone_size: .; j_call: TRBJ1-2; cdr3_nt: TGTGCCAGCAGGGACAGGGGGAACTATGGCTACACCTTC; cdr3_aa: CASRDRGNYGYTF
v_call: TRBV10-2; d_call: .; clone_size: .; j_call: TRBJ2-2; cdr3_nt: TGCGCCAGCAGTGAAAAGGAAACCGGGGAGCTGTTTTTT; cdr3_aa: CASSEKETGELFF
v_call: TRBV10-1; d_call: .; clone_size: .; j_call: TRBJ2-7; cdr3_nt: TGCGCCAGCAGTGCTAGCGACTCCTACGAGCAGTACTTC; cdr3_aa: CASSASDSYEQYF
v_call: TRBV27; d_call: .; clone_size: .; j_call: TRBJ2-7; cdr3_nt: TGTGCCAGCAGACCAGGGCGATCCTACGAGCAGTACTTC; cdr3_aa: CASRPGRSYEQYF
v_call: TRBV5-1; d_call: .; clone_size: .; j_call: TRBJ1-1; cdr3_nt: TGCGCCAGCAGCTTATTATCAGGGAATACTGAAGCTTTCTTT; cdr3_aa: CASSLLSGNTEAFF
v_call: TRBV7-9; d_call: TRBD1; clone_size: .; j_call: TRBJ1-6; cdr3_nt: TGTGCCAGCAGCTCCGACAGGGGAGGTAATTCACCCCTCCACTTT; cdr3_aa: CASSSDRGGNSPLHF
v_call: TRBV30; d_call: .; clone_size: once; j_call: TRBJ1-2; cdr3_nt: TGTGCCTGTACTGGCTATGGCTACACCTTC; cdr3_aa: CACTGYGYTF
v_call: TRBV2; d_call: .; clone_size: .; j_call: TRBJ2-5; cdr3_nt: TGTGCCAGCCTCAGGGTAACCTCGTGGGAGACCCAGTACTTC; cdr3_aa: CASLRVTSWETQYF
v_call: TRBV5-1; d_call: .; clone_size: .; j_call: TRBJ2-7; cdr3_nt: TGCGCCAGCAGCTTAACGGGTGGGGAGGCCTCCTACGAGCAGTACTTC; cdr3_aa: CASSLTGGEASYEQYF
v_call: TRBV7-2; d_call: .; clone_size: .; j_call: TRBJ2-1; cdr3_nt: TGTGCCAGCAGCTTTTTTGTAGCGAATGAGCAGTTCTTC; cdr3_aa: CASSFFVANEQFF
v_call: TRBV11-2; d_call: TRBD2; clone_size: .; j_call: TRBJ2-3; cdr3_nt: TGTGCCAGCAGCTTGTCCGGGACTAGCGTCACAGATACGCAGTATTTT; cdr3_aa: CASSLSGTSVTDTQYF
v_call: TRBV28; d_call: TRBD1; clone_size: .; j_call: TRBJ1-2; cdr3_nt: TGTGCCAGCAGTGCAGCGGCGGAGGGGGCCAAATATGGCTACACCTTC; cdr3_aa: CASSAAAEGAKYGYTF
v_call: TRBV6-1; d_call: TRBD1; clone_size: .; j_call: TRBJ2-3; cdr3_nt: TGTGCCAGCAGTGACCGGGACAGCCTCGGAGATACGCAGTATTTT; cdr3_aa: CASSDRDSLGDTQYF
v_call: TRBV29-1; d_call: .; clone_size: .; j_call: TRBJ2-1; cdr3_nt: TGCAGCGTTGTGGGGCTTTCCACCTACAATGAGCAGTTCTTC; cdr3_aa: CSVVGLSTYNEQFF
v_call: TRBV11-2; d_call: TRBD1; clone_size: .; j_call: TRBJ2-1; cdr3_nt: TGTGCCAGCAGCTTAGTTCGGGGGGACAGGGCGAGCTACAATGAGCAGTTCTTC; cdr3_aa: CASSLVRGDRASYNEQFF
v_call: TRBV2; d_call: TRBD1; clone_size: .; j_call: TRBJ1-6; cdr3_nt: TGTGCCAGCAGAACAGGGGGCCGGGGTTCACCCCTCCACTTT; cdr3_aa: CASRTGGRGSPLHF
v_call: TRBV27; d_call: .; clone_size: .; j_call: TRBJ1-3; cdr3_nt: TGTGCCAGCAGTTTATATCGGGGATCTGGAAACACCATATATTTT; cdr3_aa: CASSLYRGSGNTIYF
v_call: TRBV10-2; d_call: .; clone_size: .; j_call: TRBJ1-2; cdr3_nt: TGCGCCAGCAGTGTCCGGGTAACAGGGTATGGCTACACCTTC; cdr3_aa: CASSVRVTGYGYTF
v_call: TRBV7-8; d_call: .; clone_size: .; j_call: TRBJ2-1; cdr3_nt: TGTGCCAGCAGCCCAGGAGCACGGAGCGGTTTCCCCTACAATGAGCAGTTCTTC; cdr3_aa: CASSPGARSGFPYNEQFF
v_call: TRBV28; d_call: .; clone_size: .; j_call: TRBJ2-3; cdr3_nt: TGTGCCAGCAGTTCACATCGCCCAAACACAGATACGCAGTATTTT; cdr3_aa: CASSSHRPNTDTQYF
v_call: TRBV6-4; d_call: .; clone_size: once; j_call: TRBJ2-5; cdr3_nt: TGTGCCAGCAGTCGACCGGGACTCTTGACGCTGGAGACCCAGTACTTC; cdr3_aa: CASSRPGLLTLETQYF
v_call: TRBV28; d_call: .; clone_size: .; j_call: TRBJ1-4; cdr3_nt: TGTGCCAGCAAGGGGTCTTTAAATGAAAAACTGTTTTTT; cdr3_aa: CASKGSLNEKLFF
v_call: TRBV5-1; d_call: .; clone_size: .; j_call: TRBJ1-6; cdr3_nt: TGCGCCAGCAGCTTATGGAGGGGCTTGGATTCACCCCTCCACTTT; cdr3_aa: CASSLWRGLDSPLHF
v_call: TRBV6-1; d_call: .; clone_size: .; j_call: TRBJ2-2; cdr3_nt: TGTGCCAGCAGTGAACCGGGAATTCAGAACACCGGGGAGCTGTTTTTT; cdr3_aa: CASSEPGIQNTGELFF
v_call: TRBV5-1; d_call: TRBD2; clone_size: .; j_call: TRBJ2-7; cdr3_nt: TGCGCCAGCAGCTGGGAAGCGGGAGACGAGCAGTACTTC; cdr3_aa: CASSWEAGDEQYF
v_call: TRBV11-1; d_call: .; clone_size: .; j_call: TRBJ2-3; cdr3_nt: TGTGCCAGCAGCCTGTCCCAGGTTGGAGGGACAGATACGCAGTATTTT; cdr3_aa: CASSLSQVGGTDTQYF
v_call: TRBV5-4; d_call: TRBD2; clone_size: once; j_call: TRBJ2-1; cdr3_nt: TGTGCCAGCAGCTTGTGGGGGCCGGGGGGGCTATTGTATGAGCAGTTCTTC; cdr3_aa: CASSLWGPGGLLYEQFF
v_call: TRBV30; d_call: TRBD2; clone_size: .; j_call: TRBJ2-5; cdr3_nt: TGTGCCTGGAGCGGAGGACTAGCGGATTACGTCCGGCTCCAAGAGACCCAGTACTTC; cdr3_aa: CAWSGGLADYVRLQETQYF
v_call: TRBV25-1; d_call: .; clone_size: .; j_call: TRBJ2-2; cdr3_nt: TGTGCCAGCAGTGAATTCCGGACACCTTCGAACACCGGGGAGCTGTTTTTT; cdr3_aa: CASSEFRTPSNTGELFF
v_call: TRBV19; d_call: .; clone_size: .; j_call: TRBJ2-7; cdr3_nt: TGTGCCAGTAGTCTGACAGCTCCTCCCTACGAGCAGTACTTC; cdr3_aa: CASSLTAPPYEQYF
v_call: TRBV9; d_call: TRBD1; clone_size: .; j_call: TRBJ2-2; cdr3_nt: TGTGCCAGCAGCGTAGGTTCGGGGACAGGGGTCTACACCGGGGAGCTGTTTTTT; cdr3_aa: CASSVGSGTGVYTGELFF
v_call: TRBV28; d_call: .; clone_size: .; j_call: TRBJ1-2; cdr3_nt: TGTGCCAGCAGCGCCCTTAAAACAGGTCTCTATGGCTACACCTTC; cdr3_aa: CASSALKTGLYGYTF
v_call: TRBV25-1; d_call: TRBD1; clone_size: .; j_call: TRBJ1-2; cdr3_nt: TGTGCCAGCAGGGAACCCCCGACAGGGGCGAGAGGCTACACCTTC; cdr3_aa: CASREPPTGARGYTF
v_call: TRBV11-2; d_call: .; clone_size: .; j_call: TRBJ1-1; cdr3_nt: TGTGCCAGCAGCTTAGTTGTGGGGGCCGGCGCTGAAGCTTTCTTT; cdr3_aa: CASSLVVGAGAEAFF
v_call: TRBV5-1; d_call: .; clone_size: .; j_call: TRBJ1-1; cdr3_nt: TGCGCCAGCAGCTTGGGACAGGACACTGAAGCTTTCTTT; cdr3_aa: CASSLGQDTEAFF
v_call: TRBV14; d_call: .; clone_size: .; j_call: TRBJ2-3; cdr3_nt: TGTGCCAGCAGCCAAGACCCAGAAACAGATACGCAGTATTTT; cdr3_aa: CASSQDPETDTQYF
v_call: TRBV6-5; d_call: .; clone_size: .; j_call: TRBJ2-1; cdr3_nt: TGTGCCAGCAGGACCCCCAGCGGGCATTACAATGAGCAGTTCTTC; cdr3_aa: CASRTPSGHYNEQFF
v_call: TRBV5-1; d_call: .; clone_size: .; j_call: TRBJ2-1; cdr3_nt: TGCGCCAGCAGCTTGGAGGGGGATTATGAGCAGTTCTTC; cdr3_aa: CASSLEGDYEQFF
v_call: TRBV5-6; d_call: .; clone_size: few; j_call: TRBJ1-1; cdr3_nt: TGTGCCAGCAGCGGCCTGGTGGGCGAAGCTTTCTTT; cdr3_aa: CASSGLVGEAFF
v_call: TRBV5-1; d_call: .; clone_size: .; j_call: TRBJ2-2; cdr3_nt: TGCGCCAGCAGCTTATGGACGGGAGAGATCGGGGAGCTGTTTTTT; cdr3_aa: CASSLWTGEIGELFF
v_call: TRBV7-8; d_call: TRBD2; clone_size: .; j_call: TRBJ2-5; cdr3_nt: TGTGCCAGCAGCTTAGGGGGACTAGCGGGGGAGAAAGAGACCCAGTACTTC; cdr3_aa: CASSLGGLAGEKETQYF
v_call: TRBV29-1; d_call: .; clone_size: .; j_call: TRBJ2-7; cdr3_nt: TGCAGCGTCCGGGGACTCGGAGGCTACGAGCAGTACTTC; cdr3_aa: CSVRGLGGYEQYF
v_call: TRBV28; d_call: TRBD1; clone_size: once; j_call: TRBJ2-7; cdr3_nt: TGTGCCAGCAGTCGACAGGGTCCGTACGAGCAGTACTTC; cdr3_aa: CASSRQGPYEQYF
v_call: TRBV5-4; d_call: TRBD2; clone_size: .; j_call: TRBJ2-1; cdr3_nt: TGTGCCAGCAACTTCCGACGGGGCGGGAGGGCCGATTATTTTGAGCAGTTCTTC; cdr3_aa: CASNFRRGGRADYFEQFF
v_call: TRBV5-1; d_call: .; clone_size: once; j_call: TRBJ2-5; cdr3_nt: TGCGCCAGCAGCCCAAACGAGCAAGAGACCCAGTACTTC; cdr3_aa: CASSPNEQETQYF